This TCR beta chain derives from a study of cytomegalovirus exposure and HLA in healthy donors. With respect to this clone: As yet, its antigen is unknown.

This PCR relied on a set of 60 Vbeta primers and 13 Jbeta primers. Clones were sequenced by immunoSEQ multiplex PCR, and TCRdb holds only the in-frame ones, with some missing. Of around 200,000 clones in the sample, roughly four fifths are singletons; the top ten hold roughly 3%. From germline, CDR1 is SGHNT and CDR2 YYREEE (reference sequence). The J segment lost 8 bases and the V segment lost 0 bases, leaving 10 bases of the junction unmatched. CDR3 length: 15 residues. Study outcomes and limitations: Association of approximately 18,000 TCR beta sequences with HLA alleles was found at 0.05 false discovery rate in a later analysis. Later, an analysis found that common viral pathogens appeared to be linked with several of the most significant clusters. Presence/absence analyses assumed roughly uniform sequencing depth across donors, which may not hold.

The clonotype originates from a male donor in good health and CMV-seronegative. The chain carries TRBV5-4 and TRBJ1-2, with TRBD1 identical over 7 bases. Sequencing input: PBMCs. The CDR3 region is CASSLGDSRREGYTF. The CDR3 DNA is TGTGCCAGCAGCTTGGGGGACAGTCGGCGAGAGGGCTACACCTTC.